The 15 T cell receptor beta chains below were found in one sample sequenced in a study of blood T cell repertoires in COVID-19. Method: immunoSEQ multiplex PCR; TCRdb's copy keeps in-frame clones and lacks some. The data hold 200,000 to 250,000 clones, with about four fifths observed a single time. The material sequenced was PBMCs or T cells enriched from blood (not recorded which). The receptor source for this set is a woman aged 45-60 years with acute COVID-19.

The V and J genes are TRBV2 and TRBJ2-2, with 9 bases that match TRBD1. The CDR3 loop spans 14 amino acids. CDR1 and CDR2 (germline): SNHLY, FYNNEI. Trimming at V came to 5 bases and at J to 7 bases, leaving 5 bases not matched to a gene. This CDR3 is CASSFTGGGGELFF. DNA for the CDR3: TGTGCCAGCAGTTTTACAGGGGGCGGCGGGGAGCTGTTTTTT.

This sequence joins TRBV19 and TRBJ2-2; D unresolved. The CDR3 is 15 residues long. The V gene lost 6 bases and the J gene lost 6 bases, with 17 bases spanning the gap. From germline, CDR1 is LNHDA and CDR2 SQIVND (reference sequence). In DNA form, the CDR3 reads TGTGCCAGTAGGCCGCCCCCAAGTACGGCCGGGGAGCTGTTTTTT. It translates to CASRPPPSTAGELFF.

V usage is TRBV7-2 and J usage is TRBJ2-5; the D gene is possibly TRBD2 (6 bases). From germline, CDR1 is SGHTA and CDR2 FQGNSA. The CDR3 totals 13 residues. Trimming took 2 bases from V and 9 from J, leaving 13 bases between them. Here the CDR3 reads CASSLREAGSQYF. The CDR3 DNA follows: TGTGCCAGCAGCTTAAGGGAGGCGGGGTCCCAGTACTTC.

The rearrangement joins TRBV5-1 to TRBJ1-1, with 7 bases fitting TRBD1. V dropped 4 bases and J dropped 13; count of bases not matched to a gene: 16. The CDR3 totals 14 residues. Germline values: CDR1 SGHRS, CDR2 YFSETQ. CDR3 protein: CASSTGQAARRGFF. CDR3 sequence (DNA): TGCGCCAGCAGCACTGGACAGGCGGCCCGGAGGGGTTTCTTT.

The CDR3 DNA reads TGTGCCAGCAGTTCCGGGAACTATGGCTACACCTTC. It yields the protein CASSSGNYGYTF. The chain uses TRBV28 and TRBJ1-2, with D unclear. The CDR3 is 12 amino acids. The germline V gene encodes CDR1 MDHEN and CDR2 SYDVKM. V was trimmed by 4 bases and J by 2 bases, leaving 5 bases between them.

As regards this clone: Mismatch with germline at one junction end may stem from a read error. J is TRBJ1-5 and V is TRBV7-7; D possibly corresponds to TRBD1 (5 bases). The CDR3 runs to 16 residues. Looked up from germline, CDR1 is SSHAT and CDR2 is FNYEAQ (reference sequence). The CDR3 region has the DNA TGTGCTAGCAGCTTAAAGGGTCAGGGTGGGGATCAGCCCCAGCATTTT. Translation gives CASSLKGQGGDQPQHF.

This clone was detected a few times. The chain recombines TRBV28 with TRBJ1-5; 7 bases are shared with TRBD1. The CDR3 is 13 residues long. The ends lost 3 bases at V and 7 bases at J; junction bases unmatched: 3. Germline V lookup: CDR1 MDHEN, CDR2 SYDVKM. The CDR3 DNA is TGTGCCAGCAGTTTGACAGGGAGGCAGCCCCAGCATTTT. Translated: CASSLTGRQPQHF.

V gene TRBV3-1 (or the pseudogene TRBV3-2) combines with J gene TRBJ2-6; possibly TRBD1 for D (6 bases). The V end lost 2 bases, the J end lost 3 bases, and 11 bases lay between the germline ends. Germline V gene data show CDR1 as LGHDT and CDR2 as YNNKEL (reference sequence). The CDR3 has 16 residues. The CDR3 nucleotides are TGTGCCAGCAGCCAATTAAGGGGGAGTGGGGCCAACGTCCTGACTTTC. Its protein is CASSQLRGSGANVLTF.

V is TRBV7-3 and J is TRBJ2-2; no definite D call. This CDR3 comprises 14 residues. V gave up 4 bases and J gave up 2 bases, with 8 bases separating them. CDR1 is SGHTA and CDR2 is FQGTGA in the germline V gene. The CDR3 here is CASSSYRNTGELFF. The CDR3 nucleotides are TGTGCCAGCAGCTCTTACAGAAACACCGGGGAGCTGTTTTTT.

The V and J genes are TRBV6-6 and TRBJ2-5; D unresolved. Germline-derived CDR1 and CDR2 are MNHNY and SVGAGI (reference sequence). The V end lost 7 bases, the J end lost 2 bases, and 11 bases lay between the germline ends. This CDR3 comprises 13 residues. This chain's CDR3 is CASTPPGQETQYF. The CDR3 bases are TGTGCCAGCACCCCCCCAGGTCAAGAGACCCAGTACTTC.

The chain has TRBV6-6 and TRBJ1-2, with 9 bases that match TRBD1. V lost 0 bases, J lost 5 bases, and 7 bases stayed unmatched. The CDR3 extends over 16 amino acids. Germline assignment: CDR1 MNHNY and CDR2 SVGAGI (reference sequence). The CDR3 DNA reads TGTGCCAGCAGTTACTCGTCCGGGACAGGGAGGTATGGCTACACCTTC. The encoded protein is CASSYSSGTGRYGYTF.

The genes are TRBV3-1 (or the pseudogene TRBV3-2) and TRBJ2-3; D gene uncertain. Trimming took 4 bases from V and 7 from J, leaving 21 bases between them. Germline CDR1 and CDR2: LGHDT and YNNKEL (reference sequence). The CDR3 totals 16 residues. Here the CDR3 DNA reads TGTGCCAGCAGCCCAACCCGGCCAACCCCCGGGTATACGCAGTATTTT. It encodes CASSPTRPTPGYTQYF.

This chain uses TRBV5-6 with TRBJ1-5; TRBD1 matches at 8 bases. Germline-derived CDR1 and CDR2 are SGHDT and YYEEEE. This CDR3 is 14 amino acids long. V was pared by 0 bases and J by 6 bases, with 2 bases of the junction left unmatched. This chain's CDR3 is CASSLGQGSQPQHF. The CDR3 DNA follows: TGTGCCAGCAGCTTGGGACAGGGGAGTCAGCCCCAGCATTTT.

This chain uses TRBV9 with TRBJ1-4, with D unclear. V shed 3 bases and J shed 3 bases, with 15 bases lying between them. The CDR3 spans 16 residues. Germline assignment: CDR1 SGDLS and CDR2 YYNGEE. CDR3 in DNA: TGTGCCAGCAGCGGCCCCACTGGCGCGGCTAATGAAAAACTGTTTTTT. It encodes CASSGPTGAANEKLFF.

This chain joins TRBV13 and TRBJ2-1; 15 nucleotides agree with TRBD2. Trimming at V came to 5 bases and at J to 7 bases, leaving 12 bases not matched to a gene. The CDR3 sequence is 18 residues long. Germline V gene lookup returns CDR1 PRHDT and CDR2 FYEKMQ (reference sequence). CDR3 DNA: TGTGCCAGCAGCACGAGGACTAGCGGGAGGGGAGGTCGGAATGAGCAGTTCTTC. Its protein product is CASSTRTSGRGGRNEQFF. Full variable domain (outside the CDR3, taken from reference TRBV13 and TRBJ2-1): AAGVIQSPRHLIKEKRETATLKCYPIPRHDTVYWYQQGPGQDPQFLISFYEKMQSDKGSIPDRFSAQQFSDYHSELNMSSLELGDSALYFCASSTRTSGRGGRNEQFFGPGTRLTVL.